This entry describes one T cell receptor beta chain. TCRdb's copy holds only in-frame clones and misses some; the assay was immunoSEQ multiplex PCR. Here the sample spans 50,000 or so clones, 95% to 97% being singletons. The record originates from a study of control samples from healthy donors and cancer patients. V lost 1 base to trimming and J lost 1 base, with 19 bases between them. CDR1 is MGHRA and CDR2 is YSYEKL in the germline V gene. The CDR3 totals 18 residues. The chain links TRBV4-1 to TRBJ1-1, with a weak D call TRBD1 (6 bases). Sequenced: blood. This TCR was recovered from a young woman in good health. The CDR3 region has the DNA TGCGCCAGCAGCCAAGCGCGATTGAGGGGGTGGGGGAACACTGAAGCTTTCTTT. Translating gives CASSQARLRGWGNTEAFF.